This passage covers 4 T cell receptor beta chains from one sample sequenced in a study of T cells in Graves' hyperthyroidism and ophthalmopathy. TCR beta CDR3 regions were amplified from RNA. HTBI primers were the set used in a first-round RT-PCR of the TCR CDR3. TCRdb recomputed calls from the multiplex PCR reads with MiXCR, one row per CDR3 protein. The table has about 770,000 distinct CDR3 sequences, around a sixth seen once. Sequenced input: blood. Receptors originate from a woman between 45 and 65 years old with Graves' hyperthyroidism that later progressed to Graves' ophthalmopathy.

This rearrangement joins TRBV14 to TRBJ2-1, with D hard to call. The V gene's germline CDR1 is SGHDN and CDR2 FVKESK. V gave up 2 bases and J gave up 12 bases, with 11 bases separating them. This CDR3 has 12 amino acids. CDR3 DNA sequence: TGTGCCAGCAGCCAAACCTCGAGTGTGCAGTTCTTC. Its translation: CASSQTSSVQFF.

This clonotype has ten or more counts. This chain links TRBV12-3 or TRBV12-4 with TRBJ1-2; D is uncertain. The V end lost 6 bases, the J end lost 5 bases, and 16 bases lay between the germline ends. CDR3 size: 14 residues. DNA of the CDR3: TGTGCCAGCAGGGAAAGGAGACCCACGTATGGCTACACCTTC. It codes for CASRERRPTYGYTF.

At least ten counts were recorded for this clonotype. The chain has TRBV27 and TRBJ1-5; TRBD1 aligns across 9 bases. CDR3 length: 17 amino acids. V lost 1 base and J lost 6; bases outside the gene matches: 10. Germline CDR1 is MNHEY and CDR2 is SMNVEV (reference sequence). The CDR3 DNA reads TGTGCCAGCAGTTTATTGGGCCCTGGGACAGGGTTTCAGCCCCAGCATTTT. This sequence encodes CASSLLGPGTGFQPQHF.

V is TRBV9 and J is TRBJ2-1; the match to TRBD1 covers 7 bases. Per germline, CDR1 SGDLS and CDR2 YYNGEE. V dropped 0 bases and J dropped 8; count of bases not matched to a gene: 8. The CDR3 spans 15 residues. The CDR3 region has the DNA TGTGCCAGCAGCGTAGAGGGGACAGCCGGAGATGAGCAGTTCTTC. Amino acids: CASSVEGTAGDEQFF.